This TCR beta chain derives from a study of neoadjuvant anti-PD-1 for oral cavity cancer. Whole-study context: Patients without progression received a fourth nivolumab dose around day 43, then surgical resection on days 50-56.

These newly diagnosed stage II-IVA oral cavity squamous cell carcinoma patients had no prior systemic or radiation treatment. Cohort: HPV-negative, locally advanced oral cavity squamous cell carcinoma patients. The table came from immunoSEQ multiplex PCR; TCRdb's copy has only in-frame clones and leaves some out. The sample contains about 14,000 clones, around three quarters of which appear only once. V shed 1 base and J shed 2 bases, with 18 bases lying between them. The CDR3 length is 17 residues. Germline V lookup: CDR1 LNHNV, CDR2 YYDKDF (reference sequence). The V gene is TRBV15, the J gene TRBJ2-7, with D possibly TRBD1 on 5 matching bases. The source was PBMCs, collected before nivolumab (anti-PD-1) treatment. The source is a person aged 40 to 85 with oral cavity squamous cell carcinoma. The CDR3 protein is CATSRVDGLSGPYEQYF. Here the CDR3 DNA reads TGTGCCACCAGCAGAGTAGATGGTTTGTCAGGGCCCTACGAGCAGTACTTC.